This TCR beta chain appears in the sequencing data of a study of T cells expressing NK-cell markers. Study-wide context: Among eight sequenced donors, seven carried HCMV seropositivity while one was seronegative.

It was by 5'RACE template switching with UMIs that TCR beta cDNA was made. TCRdb re-analyzed the 5' RACE reads; it lists each CDR3 protein once, without DNA. This sample lists 300,000 to 500,000 distinct CDR3 sequences; its ten largest clones have around 10%. The length of the CDR3 is 16 residues. Germline-derived CDR1 and CDR2 are SGHAT and FQNNGV. The chain recombines TRBV11-2 with TRBJ2-5; TCRdb calls TRBD1, which cannot be checked without DNA. The source material was blood T cells: a sorted CD56 or NKG2C T cell subset, CD4+ or CD8+ T cells, or bulk PBMC T cells (not recorded which). This clonotype originated in a woman aged 50 to 60 in good health. The CDR3 sequence is CASSSLPRTTQETQYF.